A selection of T cell receptor beta chains follows, all from one sample in a study of shared clonotypes between healthy human individuals. Here immunoSEQ multiplex PCR was the method, and the copy in TCRdb shows in-frame clones only, minus some. The sample shows roughly 1,000,000 clones, around 78% of them seen only once. Sequencing input: memory CD4+ T cells from PBMCs. The receptor source for this set is a man aged 18 to 29 in good health. Some clones in this sample may be carry-over from other donors' samples. CDR3s leave out the opening cysteine and the closing phenylalanine or tryptophan.

V	J	CDR3
TRBV11-2	TRBJ2-5	ASSSTIRTGREETQY
TRBV30	TRBJ2-4	AWSGDRRIQY
TRBV7-9	TRBJ2-7	ASSQASEQY
TRBV5-6	TRBJ1-1	ASSLTLNTEAF
TRBV11-2	TRBJ1-2	ASSLGGKVYT
TRBV4-1	TRBJ2-7	ASSQDPTATYEQY
TRBV18	TRBJ2-3	ASSYRTSDTQY
TRBV7-2	TRBJ2-5	ASSRLAVGETQY
TRBV2	TRBJ2-3	ASSVMGFRLADTPSTDTQY
TRBV19	TRBJ2-3	ASSTSGSDTQY
TRBV30	TRBJ1-1	AWSVRAEAF
TRBV10-3	TRBJ1-2	AISESAGGKGYT
TRBV2	TRBJ1-2	ASSEQTPNYGYT
TRBV19	TRBJ2-3	ASSIADYADTQY
TRBV30	TRBJ1-2	AWSIGAGYGYT
TRBV6-1	TRBJ1-2	ASLGQTPNYGYT
TRBV6-1	TRBJ2-7	ASGTGPYEQY
TRBV4-3	TRBJ2-7	ASSPTGATSYEQY
TRBV27	TRBJ1-2	ASSPLDRVAYGYT
TRBV6-4	TRBJ2-2	ASAGDTGELF
TRBV30	TRBJ2-1	AWSGASGVPNEQF
TRBV7-2	TRBJ2-2	ASSARSLAPGELF
TRBV28	TRBJ1-1	ASSRRENTEAF
TRBV5-4	TRBJ1-2	ASSGANRVPGDGGYT
TRBV9	TRBJ1-5	ASSQTGGNQPQH
TRBV4-2	TRBJ2-5	ASSLFKTSGSSETQY
TRBV27	TRBJ1-3	ASRPGQGRGNTIY
TRBV2	TRBJ2-3	ASSPRTATSTDTQY
TRBV29-1	TRBJ1-1	SVGMMNTEAF
TRBV5-8	TRBJ2-5	ASSLVASGVETQY
TRBV5-1	TRBJ2-1	ASSLEGRSSYNEQF
TRBV5-4	TRBJ2-5	ASWKRREGGSETQY
TRBV18	TRBJ1-4	ASSLQGQDNEKLF
TRBV5-1	TRBJ2-2	ASSLAPPSGSVPGELF
TRBV29-1	TRBJ1-4	SVVKGEKLF
TRBV28	TRBJ2-7	ASNPTGTAYEQY
TRBV27	TRBJ2-2	ASTVLVGGRTGELF
TRBV9	TRBJ2-4	ASSATASGIQY
TRBV5-1	TRBJ2-2	ASSPGPLNTGELF